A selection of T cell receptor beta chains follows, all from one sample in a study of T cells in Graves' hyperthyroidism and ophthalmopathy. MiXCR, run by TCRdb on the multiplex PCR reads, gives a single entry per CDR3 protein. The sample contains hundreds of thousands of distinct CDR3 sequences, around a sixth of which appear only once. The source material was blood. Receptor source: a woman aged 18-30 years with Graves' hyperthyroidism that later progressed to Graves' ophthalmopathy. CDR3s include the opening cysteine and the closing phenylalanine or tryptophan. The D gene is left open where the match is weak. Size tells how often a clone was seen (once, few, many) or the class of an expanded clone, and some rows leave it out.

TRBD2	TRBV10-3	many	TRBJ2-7	CAIAGGEREQYF	TGTGCCATCGCGGGGGGGGAACGCGAGCAGTACTTC
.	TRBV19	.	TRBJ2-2	CASSIKLRARNTGELFF	TGTGCCAGTAGTATAAAGTTGAGGGCCCGGAACACCGGGGAGCTGTTTTTT
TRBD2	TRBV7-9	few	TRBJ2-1	CASSPGSGRNNEQFF	TGTGCCAGCAGCCCTGGGAGCGGGAGAAACAATGAGCAGTTCTTC
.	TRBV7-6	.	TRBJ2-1	CASSLVAVKHNEQFF	TGTGCCAGCAGCTTAGTAGCGGTTAAACACAATGAGCAGTTCTTC
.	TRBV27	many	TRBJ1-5	CASSLIGQPQHF	TGTGCCAGCAGTTTAATAGGTCAGCCCCAGCATTTT
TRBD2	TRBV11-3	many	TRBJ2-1	CASSLDPRTSAEQFF	TGTGCCAGCAGCTTAGATCCAAGGACTAGCGCCGAGCAGTTCTTC
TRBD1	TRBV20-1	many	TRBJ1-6	CSAATGQNSPLHF	TGCAGTGCCGCGACAGGGCAAAATTCACCCCTCCACTTT
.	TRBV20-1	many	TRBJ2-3	CSAGEGVRSDTQYF	TGCAGTGCCGGGGAGGGGGTAAGGTCGGATACGCAGTATTTT
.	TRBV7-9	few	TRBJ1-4	CASSFENRQDLNEKLFF	TGTGCCAGCAGCTTCGAAAACCGACAGGATCTTAATGAAAAACTGTTTTTT
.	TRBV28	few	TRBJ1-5	CASSSPGLQGRNQPQHF	TGTGCCAGCAGTTCCCCGGGATTGCAGGGAAGAAATCAGCCCCAGCATTTT
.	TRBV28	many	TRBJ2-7	CASSLARSRGEQYF	TGTGCCAGCAGTTTAGCGAGGAGCCGGGGGGAGCAGTACTTC
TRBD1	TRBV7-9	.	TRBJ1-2	CASSPGGYNYGYTF	TGTGCCAGCAGCCCAGGGGGTTATAACTATGGCTACACCTTC
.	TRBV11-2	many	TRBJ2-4	CASSFNAKNIQYF	TGTGCCAGCAGCTTTAACGCCAAAAACATTCAGTACTTC
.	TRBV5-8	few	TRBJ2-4	CASSLIEDIVKNIQYF	TGTGCCAGCAGCTTAATCGAGGACATAGTCAAAAACATTCAGTACTTC
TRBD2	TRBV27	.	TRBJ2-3	CASSLLAGGPGDTQYF	TGTGCCAGCAGTTTACTAGCGGGAGGGCCTGGTGATACGCAGTATTTT
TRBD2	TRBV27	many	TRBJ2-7	CASSLTGTSGFYEQYF	TGTGCCAGCAGTCTCACCGGGACTAGCGGCTTCTACGAGCAGTACTTC
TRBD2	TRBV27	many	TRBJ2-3	CASSLRGRVSDTQYF	TGTGCCAGCAGCTTACGCGGGAGGGTGTCAGATACGCAGTATTTT
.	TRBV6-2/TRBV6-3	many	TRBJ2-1	CASSYGTRVPPDPHEQFF	TGTGCCAGCAGTTACGGGACCCGAGTACCCCCGGATCCCCATGAGCAGTTCTTC
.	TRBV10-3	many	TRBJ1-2	CAISRGDDGYTF	TGTGCCATCAGCAGGGGTGACGATGGCTACACCTTC
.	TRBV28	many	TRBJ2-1	CASSLRSVARSNEQFF	TGTGCCAGCAGTTTACGGTCAGTTGCTCGCTCCAATGAGCAGTTCTTC
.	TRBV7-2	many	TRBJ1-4	CASSLVVDSTNEKLFF	TGTGCCAGCAGCTTAGTGGTGGACAGCACCAATGAAAAACTGTTTTTT
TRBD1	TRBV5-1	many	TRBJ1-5	CASSSQGGANQPQHF	TGCGCCAGCAGCTCCCAGGGGGGCGCTAATCAGCCCCAGCATTTT
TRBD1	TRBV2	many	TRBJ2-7	CASSEWGQAYNEQYF	TGTGCCAGCAGTGAGTGGGGACAGGCTTACAACGAGCAGTACTTC
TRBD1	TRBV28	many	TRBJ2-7	CASSLSGTEKAEQYF	TGTGCCAGCAGTTTATCAGGGACAGAGAAAGCCGAGCAGTACTTC
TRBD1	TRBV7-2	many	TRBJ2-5	CASSLVRDRGQETQYF	TGTGCCAGCAGCTTAGTGCGTGACAGGGGACAAGAGACCCAGTACTTC
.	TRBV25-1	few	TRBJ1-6	CASSEVTDNSPLHF	TGTGCCAGCAGTGAGGTCACAGATAATTCACCCCTCCACTTT
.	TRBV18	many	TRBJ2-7	CASSPGWGRDEQYF	TGTGCCAGCTCACCGGGGTGGGGCAGGGACGAGCAGTACTTC
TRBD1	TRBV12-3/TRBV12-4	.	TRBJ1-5	CASKRTGIYSGDQPQHF	TGTGCCAGCAAAAGGACAGGGATTTATTCAGGCGATCAGCCCCAGCATTTT
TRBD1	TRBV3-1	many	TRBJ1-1	CASSHASGTGGDTEAFF	TGTGCCAGCAGCCATGCCTCCGGGACAGGGGGGGACACTGAAGCTTTCTTT
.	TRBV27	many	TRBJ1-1	CASSLSGQGTEAFF	TGTGCCAGCAGTTTATCTGGTCAGGGCACTGAAGCTTTCTTT
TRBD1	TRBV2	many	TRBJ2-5	CASSAEAGGAGTQYF	TGTGCCAGCAGTGCGGAGGCAGGGGGCGCGGGGACCCAGTACTTC
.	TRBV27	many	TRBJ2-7	CASSLSQGTYEQYF	TGTGCCAGCAGTTTATCCCAGGGGACATACGAGCAGTACTTC
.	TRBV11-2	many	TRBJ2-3	CASSLRTGTDTQYF	TGTGCCAGCAGCCTAAGGACGGGCACAGATACGCAGTATTTT
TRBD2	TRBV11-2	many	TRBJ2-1	CASSFVAGGRGIEQFF	TGTGCCAGCAGCTTCGTAGCGGGAGGGCGGGGGATTGAGCAGTTCTTC
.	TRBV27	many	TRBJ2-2	CASSPRALRAANTGELFF	TGTGCCAGCAGTCCCCGAGCGTTGCGGGCCGCGAACACCGGGGAGCTGTTTTTT
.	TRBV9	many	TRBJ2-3	CASSVSRRGAGDTQYF	TGTGCCAGCAGCGTATCGCGGAGGGGTGCAGGGGATACGCAGTATTTT
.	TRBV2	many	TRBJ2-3	CASSADRSLTDTQYF	TGTGCCAGCAGCGCTGACAGGTCCCTAACAGATACGCAGTATTTT
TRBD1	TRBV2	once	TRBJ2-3	CATGTGGTDTQYF	TGTGCCACCGGGACAGGGGGCACAGATACGCAGTATTTT
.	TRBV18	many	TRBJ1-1	CASSQAGQLNTEAFF	TGTGCCAGCTCTCAAGCCGGACAGCTGAACACTGAAGCTTTCTTT
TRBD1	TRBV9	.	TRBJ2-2	CASSLSIGTGEAGELFF	TGTGCCAGCAGCCTTAGCATCGGGACAGGGGAGGCCGGGGAGCTGTTTTTT
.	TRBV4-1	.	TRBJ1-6	CASRLWTPYKSPLHF	TGCGCCAGCAGGCTCTGGACACCGTACAAATCACCCCTCCACTTT
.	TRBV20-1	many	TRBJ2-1	CSGSSGVEQFF	TGCAGTGGTAGCAGTGGAGTTGAGCAGTTCTTC
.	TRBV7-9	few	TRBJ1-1	CASSFLGRYRYMNTEAFF	TGTGCCAGCAGCTTTCTTGGCAGGTACCGGTATATGAACACTGAAGCTTTCTTT
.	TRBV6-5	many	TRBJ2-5	CASSYSPPGVGETQYF	TGTGCCAGCAGTTACTCGCCGCCGGGAGTGGGAGAGACCCAGTACTTC
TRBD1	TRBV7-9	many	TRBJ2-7	CASSFKGGTGQYF	TGTGCCAGCAGCTTCAAAGGGGGCACAGGGCAGTACTTC
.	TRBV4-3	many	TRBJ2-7	CASSQVSGVAYEQYF	TGCGCCAGCAGCCAAGTATCGGGCGTAGCCTACGAGCAGTACTTC
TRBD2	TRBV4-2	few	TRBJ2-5	CASSQDLAGGEETQYF	TGTGCCAGCAGCCAAGATCTGGCGGGAGGGGAGGAGACCCAGTACTTC
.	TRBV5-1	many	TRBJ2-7	CASSLRGRQYEQYF	TGCGCCAGCAGCTTGCGCGGCCGGCAATACGAGCAGTACTTC
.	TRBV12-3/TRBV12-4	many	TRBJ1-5	CASSLGGTSNQPQHF	TGTGCCAGCAGCTTAGGAGGGACATCCAATCAGCCCCAGCATTTT
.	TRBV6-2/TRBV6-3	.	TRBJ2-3	CASSSLGVRDTQYF	TGTGCCAGCAGTTCTCTAGGGGTCCGGGATACGCAGTATTTT
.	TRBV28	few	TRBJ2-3	CASRVALTDTQYF	TGTGCCAGCAGAGTCGCCCTCACAGATACGCAGTATTTT
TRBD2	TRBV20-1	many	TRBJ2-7	CSARMGLAGETYEQYF	TGCAGTGCTAGAATGGGACTAGCGGGAGAAACCTACGAGCAGTACTTC
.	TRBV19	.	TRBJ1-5	CASSMRDYQPQHF	TGTGCCAGTAGTATGAGAGATTATCAGCCCCAGCATTTT
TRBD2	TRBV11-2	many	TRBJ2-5	CASSPTFLAGGQETQYF	TGTGCCAGCAGCCCCACGTTTCTAGCGGGAGGCCAAGAGACCCAGTACTTC
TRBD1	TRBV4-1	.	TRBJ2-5	CASSAGDRGSQETQYF	TGCGCCAGCAGCGCGGGGGACAGGGGAAGCCAAGAGACCCAGTACTTC
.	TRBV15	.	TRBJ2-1	CATSRESLLYEQFF	TGTGCCACCAGCAGAGAATCCCTACTCTATGAGCAGTTCTTC
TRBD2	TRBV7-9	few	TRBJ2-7	CASSRTREASYEQYF	TGTGCCAGCAGCCGGACTAGGGAGGCTTCCTACGAGCAGTACTTC
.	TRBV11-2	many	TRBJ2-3	CASSRIARTDTQYF	TGTGCCAGCAGCCGGATAGCGAGGACAGATACGCAGTATTTT